What follows describes a single T cell receptor beta chain. The method was immunoSEQ multiplex PCR; TCRdb's version includes in-frame clones alone and lacks a portion of them. The sample yields about 150,000 clones, more than 70% seen once. The sample is drawn from a study of cytomegalovirus exposure and HLA in healthy donors. Sequencing input: PBMCs. The receptor was derived from a human donor in good health.

CDR3 bases: TGTGCCAGCAGCTTGGGTTGGAGGGCCGACGAGCAGTACTTC. Translation gives CASSLGWRADEQYF. This chain connects TRBV5-6 to TRBJ2-7; TRBD2 might be the D (6 bases). The CDR3 loop spans 14 amino acids. Germline loops: CDR1 SGHDT, CDR2 YYEEEE. V was shortened by 0 bases and J by 5 bases, with 12 bases between the two germline ends.